These 21 T cell receptor beta chains share one sample of origin, sequenced in a study of blood T cell repertoires in COVID-19 (dated by TCRdb to 2018 to 2020). Library creation used the immunoSEQ multiplex PCR assay. The table comes from immuneACCESS by way of TCRdb, which keeps in-frame sequences with V and J called. Part of the clones is missing from these tables; in studies checked, under half for an unresolved V gene and the rest for unknown reasons. A total of roughly 200,000 clones appear in this sample, around 86% of them only once. The leading ten clones occupy over 7.5% of the sample. Sequencing input: PBMCs or T cells enriched from blood (not recorded which). These receptors were collected from a woman aged 25 to 45 who had recovered from COVID-19.

The genes are TRBV5-1 and TRBJ2-3; TRBD2 aligns across 7 bases. Germline CDR1 and CDR2: SGHRS and YFSETQ. V shed 7 bases, J shed 1 base, and the junction held 6 bases outside the gene matches. This CDR3 is 14 amino acids long. The CDR3 protein is CASSLGGGTDTQYF. The CDR3 DNA is TGCGCCAGCTCCCTGGGGGGGGGCACAGATACGCAGTATTTT.

This chain links TRBV10-2 with TRBJ2-2, with D tentatively TRBD2 (6 bases). Trimming took off 10 bases at V and 6 bases at J, with 15 bases between the two ends. CDR3 length: 13 residues. The germline CDR1 and CDR2 sequences are WSHSY and SAAADI. The CDR3 sequence is CANPGLLAGELFF. In nucleotides, the CDR3 is TGCGCCAACCCGGGACTCCTCGCCGGGGAGCTGTTTTTT.

The chain uses TRBV6-5 and TRBJ2-7, with D tentatively TRBD1 (6 bases). The CDR3 contains 15 residues. Trimming removed 5 bases from V and 2 bases from J, with 16 bases in between. Germline V gene data show CDR1 as MNHEY and CDR2 as SVGAGI. The CDR3 sequence: CASSHTGTIAYEQYF. For the CDR3, the DNA is TGTGCCAGCAGTCATACCGGGACAATCGCCTACGAGCAGTACTTC.

This clone was seen only a few times. The chain has TRBV10-1 and TRBJ1-1, with D hard to call. V lost 2 bases and J 5 bases, leaving 12 bases between the germline ends. Germline V CDR1 and CDR2: WNHNN, SYGVQD (reference sequence). The CDR3 totals 14 residues. The CDR3 loop reads CASSEALERTEAFF. The CDR3 bases are TGCGCCAGCAGTGAGGCCTTGGAGAGAACTGAAGCTTTCTTT.

This chain uses TRBV28 with TRBJ1-2; D might be TRBD1 (5 bases). With 5 bases removed from V and 5 bases from J, the gap between germline ends came to 15 bases. Looked up from germline, CDR1 is MDHEN and CDR2 is SYDVKM. This CDR3 comprises 14 residues. The CDR3 coding sequence is TGTGCCAGCAGTCGTGACGGGGCGGGGTATGGCTACACCTTC. Its protein product is CASSRDGAGYGYTF.

For this clone: This sample includes further DNA sequences coding for the same CDR3. The V gene is TRBV29-1, the J gene TRBJ2-1; TRBD2 matches 10 bases. With 5 bases clipped from V and 4 bases from J, the junction kept 2 bases outside the gene matches. This CDR3 region has 13 residues. Germline values: CDR1 SQVTM, CDR2 ANQGSEA. The CDR3 DNA follows: TGCAGCGTTCTAGCGGGAGCATACAATGAGCAGTTCTTC. As protein: CSVLAGAYNEQFF.

This chain links TRBV20-1 with TRBJ1-2, with 7 bases matching TRBD1. The CDR3 loop spans 11 amino acids. V shed 3 bases and J 7 bases; nucleotides not matched to a gene: 2. Germline values: CDR1 DFQATT, CDR2 SNEGSKA (reference sequence). The CDR3 DNA reads TGCAGTGCTAGCAGGGACAGTGGCTACACCTTC. It is translated as CSASRDSGYTF.

The chain has TRBV29-1 and TRBJ2-7; TRBD1 might be the D (6 bases). Trimming left V 4 bases short and J 3 bases short, with 16 bases between. From germline, CDR1 is SQVTM and CDR2 ANQGSEA. This CDR3 spans 14 amino acids. The CDR3 DNA is TGCAGCGTTGGCCTAACAGGGAACGTCTACGAGCAGTACTTC. Translated, it gives CSVGLTGNVYEQYF.

The V call is TRBV5-1, the J call TRBJ1-4, with 10 bases fitting TRBD1. Per germline, CDR1 SGHRS and CDR2 YFSETQ. The CDR3 has 16 residues. V lost 4 bases, J lost 1 base, and 4 bases stayed unmatched. The CDR3 region is CASSRRTGGTNEKLFF. In DNA form, the CDR3 reads TGCGCCAGCAGCAGGAGGACAGGGGGAACTAATGAAAAACTGTTTTTT.

This clone turned up a few times. V usage is TRBV13 and J usage is TRBJ2-1; D is unclear. The CDR3 is 17 residues long. Trimming removed 2 bases from V and 0 bases from J, with 14 bases in between. Germline loops: CDR1 PRHDT, CDR2 FYEKMQ (reference sequence). The CDR3: CASSLPSDPSSYNEQFF. The CDR3 nucleotides are TGTGCCAGCAGCTTACCATCAGACCCTAGCTCCTACAATGAGCAGTTCTTC.

This rearrangement joins TRBV5-1 to TRBJ1-1, with D unresolved. Trimming stripped 0 bases from V and 3 bases from J, with 6 bases between. Germline loops: CDR1 SGHRS, CDR2 YFSETQ. This CDR3 region has 13 residues. The CDR3, as DNA: TGCGCCAGCAGCTTGGCCGAGGACACTGAAGCTTTCTTT. This sequence encodes CASSLAEDTEAFF.

The chain carries TRBV7-3 and TRBJ2-2; 10 nucleotides match TRBD2. This CDR3 spans 16 amino acids. The germline gives CDR1 SGHTA, CDR2 FQGTGA. V dropped 0 bases and J dropped 7; count of bases not matched to a gene: 5. The CDR3 here is CASSLTASGSFGELFF. In DNA, the CDR3 is TGTGCCAGCAGCTTAACGGCTAGCGGGAGTTTCGGGGAGCTGTTTTTT.

The chain recombines TRBV7-9 with TRBJ1-1; D is unclear. Germline CDR1 SEHNR, CDR2 FQNEAQ (reference sequence). The V end lost 4 bases, the J end lost 1 base, and 13 bases lay between the germline ends. This CDR3 spans 15 amino acids. The CDR3, as DNA: TGTGCCAGCAGCTACGCCAAAGGAGAGAACACTGAAGCTTTCTTT. Protein product: CASSYAKGENTEAFF.

The chain is built from TRBV20-1 and TRBJ1-2; D gene uncertain. V lost 6 bases and J 8 bases, leaving 10 bases between the germline ends. The CDR3 is 10 residues long. CDR1 and CDR2 (germline): DFQATT, SNEGSKA (reference sequence). CDR3 protein: CSAPPSGYTF. The CDR3 nucleotides are TGCAGTGCCCCCCCTTCCGGCTACACCTTC.

This clone was detected only once. The chain carries TRBV29-1 and TRBJ1-1; possibly TRBD1 for D (5 bases). The CDR3 has 13 residues. Trimming removed 1 base from V and 4 bases from J, with 10 bases in between. Germline V gene sequence: CDR1 SQVTM, CDR2 ANQGSEA. CDR3 sequence reads: CSVEGGRATEAFF. CDR3 DNA: TGCAGCGTTGAAGGGGGCAGGGCCACTGAAGCTTTCTTT.

V gene TRBV28 combines with J gene TRBJ1-2, with 10 nucleotides matching TRBD1. The ends lost 5 bases at V and 6 bases at J; junction bases unmatched: 9. CDR1 is MDHEN, CDR2 SYDVKM, per germline. There are 15 residues in the CDR3. The CDR3 DNA reads as TGTGCCAGCAGTCCTGCCCGACAGGGGGCCGATGGCTACACCTTC. Translating gives CASSPARQGADGYTF.

Only one count was recorded for this clone. The chain uses TRBV11-2 and TRBJ2-5, with D possibly being TRBD2 (6 bases). Looked up from germline, CDR1 is SGHAT and CDR2 is FQNNGV. CDR3 length: 15 amino acids. The V end was cut by 6 bases, the J end by 2 bases, with 16 bases between. CDR3 protein: CASSSTTSNQETQYF. The CDR3 DNA sequence: TGTGCCAGCAGTTCTACGACTAGTAATCAAGAGACCCAGTACTTC.

The CDR3 coding sequence is TGCGCCAGCAGCCCGGGGAGCCATGGCTACACCTTC. As protein: CASSPGSHGYTF. The chain is built from TRBV4-1 and TRBJ1-2; D ambiguous. The CDR3 is made up of 12 amino acids. In germline, CDR1 is MGHRA, CDR2 YSYEKL. V was trimmed by 4 bases and J by 6 bases, leaving 9 bases between them.

This clone was observed a single time. The CDR3 region is CASSIAGGLQETQYF. The CDR3 DNA is TGTGCCAGTAGTATAGCAGGGGGCCTCCAAGAGACCCAGTACTTC. The gene calls are TRBV19 and TRBJ2-5, with 8 positions matching TRBD1. V was clipped by 1 base and J by 1 base; unmatched bases: 2. Germline V CDR1 and CDR2: LNHDA, SQIVND (reference sequence). There are 15 residues in the CDR3.

The rearrangement links TRBV7-9 to TRBJ1-1; D is undetermined. The V end was cut by 2 bases, the J end by 0 bases, with 7 bases between. Germline CDR1 is SEHNR and CDR2 is FQNEAQ (reference sequence). The CDR3 totals 14 residues. The CDR3 DNA reads as TGTGCCAGCAGCTTAAACAGATTGAACACTGAAGCTTTCTTT. Amino acids: CASSLNRLNTEAFF.

The gene calls are TRBV29-1 and TRBJ2-2; TRBD1 matches 7 bases. With 7 bases clipped from V and 2 bases from J, the junction kept 4 bases outside the gene matches. The CDR3 contains 13 residues. Germline V CDR1 and CDR2: SQVTM, ANQGSEA. The CDR3 region is CSAGTANTGELFF. The CDR3 nucleotides read TGCAGCGCCGGGACAGCAAACACCGGGGAGCTGTTTTTT.